This T cell receptor (beta chain) was recovered during a study of tumor-infiltrating lymphocytes in primary liver carcinoma. Turning to the study itself: Regardless of tissue type, samples showed similar yields of roughly 3.5 to 7.5 million productive TCRbeta reads.

Unsorted whole blood yielded blood RNA, and germline DNA was extracted as well. Among the patients, all had chronic HBV infection and none had been treated. Points from the study as a whole: Tumor top-250-clone fractions significantly exceeded those of blood (p = 0.039). Researchers found tumor-adjacent and tumor-blood pairs overlapped less than tumor region pairs.

To note about this clonotype: Antigen specificity is unknown.

The CDR3 spans 13 residues. Germline assignment: CDR1 SGHDT and CDR2 YYEEEE. Trimming left V 0 bases short and J 5 bases short, with 5 bases between. The input was roughly 0.5 ug total RNA; TCR beta cDNA was made from it with a constant-region primer. TCR beta libraries came from three nested multiplex PCR rounds using slightly modified ARM-PCR. Both of the initial two PCR rounds ran for 10 cycles and employed TRBV1-TRBV30 forward primers alongside a C-beta reverse primer. TCRdb reprocessed the multiplex PCR reads via MiXCR and lists one record per CDR3 protein. The data contain about 200,000 distinct CDR3 sequences, 65% of them singletons.

V usage is TRBV5-6 and J usage is TRBJ2-2; D is unclear. This TCR came from a woman in her fifties or sixties with primary liver carcinoma and hepatitis B virus infection. Sequencing was performed on peripheral blood. The chain's CDR3 is CASSLERTGELFF. CDR3 nucleotides: TGTGCCAGCAGCTTGGAGCGAACCGGGGAGCTGTTTTTT.